A few counts support the clone carrying this T cell receptor beta chain. The sample is drawn from a study of T cell repertoires in cytomegalovirus infection. Study background: The public TCR beta signatures pointed to both CMV infection and matching HLA type.

A single record per CDR3 protein comes from TCRdb applying MiXCR to the reads. The table lists fewer than 700,000 distinct CDR3 sequences, less than 25% of them singletons. This CDR3 has 17 amino acids. Trimming removed 5 bases from V and 0 bases from J, with 18 bases in between. CDR1 SGHTA and CDR2 FQGNSA come from the germline V gene. The TCR was taken from a human donor in good health (CMV status not recorded). Some clones in this sample may be carry-over from other donors' samples. The chain combines TRBV7-2 with TRBJ2-3; perhaps TRBD2 as D (6 bases). Material: CD8+ T cells from PBMCs. Here the CDR3 reads CASSPFFGGLSTDTQYF. The CDR3 bases are TGTGCCAGCAGCCCGTTCTTCGGGGGTCTGAGCACAGATACGCAGTATTTT.